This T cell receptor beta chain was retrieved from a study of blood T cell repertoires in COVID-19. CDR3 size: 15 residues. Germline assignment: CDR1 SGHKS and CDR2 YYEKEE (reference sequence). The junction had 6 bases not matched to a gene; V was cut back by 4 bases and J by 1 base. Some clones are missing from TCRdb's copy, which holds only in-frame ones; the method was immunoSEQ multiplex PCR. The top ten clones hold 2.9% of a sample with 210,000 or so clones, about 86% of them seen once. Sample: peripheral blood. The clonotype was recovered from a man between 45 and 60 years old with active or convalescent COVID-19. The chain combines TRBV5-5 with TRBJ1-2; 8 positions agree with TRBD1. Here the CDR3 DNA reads TGTGCCAGCAGCGTGGACAGGGCCTATAACTATGGCTACACCTTC. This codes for CASSVDRAYNYGYTF. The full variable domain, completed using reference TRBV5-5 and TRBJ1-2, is DAGVTQSPTHLIKTRGQQVTLRCSPISGHKSVSWYQQVLGQGPQFIFQYYEKEERGRGNFPDRFSARQFPNYSSELNVNALLLGDSALYLCASSVDRAYNYGYTFGSGTRLTVV.